Given below is one T cell receptor (beta chain) in context. Its antigen is not known. These data are taken from a study of beta chain features in type 1 diabetes. Study-level results: TCRB CDR3s from Type 1 diabetes patients were moderately but significantly shorter in all four CD4+ subsets.

The entirety of the isolated RNA underwent reverse transcription, so expressed TCRB transcripts were sequenced. TCRdb's table, derived via immunoSEQ multiplex PCR, lists solely in-frame clones and lacks some. The sample has about 160,000 clones, roughly 8% seen once. There are 14 residues in the CDR3. V dropped 7 bases and J dropped 5; count of bases not matched to a gene: 3. From germline, CDR1 is SGHAT and CDR2 FQNNGV. Sequencing was carried out using central memory CD4+ T cells from blood. The chain carries TRBV11-2 and TRBJ2-5; 14 bases agree with TRBD2. The source of this sequence is a young man with type 1 diabetes. The CDR3 region is CASTRLAGGETQYF. The CDR3 DNA is TGTGCCAGCACGAGACTAGCGGGAGGGGAGACCCAGTACTTC.